The entry that follows covers one TCR beta chain sequence. Antigen unknown. The sample originates from a study of OX40 agonist ivuxolimab in advanced cancers. The overall study: The dose-escalation cohort had hepatocellular carcinoma, melanoma, renal cell or head and neck cancer. Of the participants, approximately 40% had some prior anti-PD-1, anti-PD-L1 or anti-CTLA-4 therapy, which was allowed.

Germline V gene lookup returns CDR1 SQVTM and CDR2 ANQGSEA. V shed 2 bases and J shed 1 base, with 17 bases lying between them. This CDR3 comprises 16 residues. Method: immunoSEQ multiplex PCR; TCRdb's copy keeps in-frame clones and lacks some. The sample comprises under 80,000 clones, about nine tenths of which are singletons, and 18% rests with the top ten. Whole-study findings and limits: Compared with CD4+, CD8+ T cells on average had more expanded clones.

The gene calls are TRBV29-1 and TRBJ2-5, with D perhaps TRBD1 (6 bases). This clonotype was obtained from an adult with an advanced solid tumor such as melanoma, head and neck, liver or kidney cancer. The sample in question was CD4+ or CD8+ T cells sorted from blood, obtained in a trial of the OX40 agonist ivuxolimab. CDR3: CSVEIPQGFGQETQYF. CDR3 bases: TGCAGCGTTGAAATACCCCAGGGGTTCGGCCAAGAGACCCAGTACTTC.